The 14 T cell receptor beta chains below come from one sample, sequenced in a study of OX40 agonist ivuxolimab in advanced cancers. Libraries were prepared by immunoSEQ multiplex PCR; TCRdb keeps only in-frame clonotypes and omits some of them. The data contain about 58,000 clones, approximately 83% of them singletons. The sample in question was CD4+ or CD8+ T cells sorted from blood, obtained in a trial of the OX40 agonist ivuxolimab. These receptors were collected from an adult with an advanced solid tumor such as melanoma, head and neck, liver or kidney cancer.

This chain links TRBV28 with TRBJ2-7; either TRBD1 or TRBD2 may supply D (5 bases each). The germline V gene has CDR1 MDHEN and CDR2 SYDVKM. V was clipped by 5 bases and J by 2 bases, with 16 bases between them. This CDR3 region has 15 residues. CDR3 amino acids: CASSDLGRATYEQYF. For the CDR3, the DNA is TGTGCCAGCAGTGACCTGGGACGGGCAACCTACGAGCAGTACTTC. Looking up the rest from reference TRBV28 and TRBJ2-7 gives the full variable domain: DVKVTQSSRYLVKRTGEKVFLECVQDMDHENMFWYRQDPGLGLRLIYFSYDVKMKEKGDIPEGYSVSREKKERFSLILESASTNQTSMYLCASSDLGRATYEQYFGPGTRLTVT.

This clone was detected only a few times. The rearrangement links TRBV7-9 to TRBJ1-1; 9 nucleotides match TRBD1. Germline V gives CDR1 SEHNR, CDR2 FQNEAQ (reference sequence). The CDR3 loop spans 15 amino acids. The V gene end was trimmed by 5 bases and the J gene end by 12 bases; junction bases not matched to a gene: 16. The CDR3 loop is CASSANSPGQGTTFF. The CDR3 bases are TGTGCCAGCAGCGCCAATTCCCCGGGACAGGGAACGACTTTCTTT. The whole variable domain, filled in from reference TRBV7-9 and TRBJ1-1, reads DTGVSQNPRHKITKRGQNVTFRCDPISEHNRLYWYRQTLGQGPEFLTYFQNEAQLEKSRLLSDRFSAERPKGSFSTLEIQRTEQGDSAMYLCASSANSPGQGTTFFGQGTRLTVV.

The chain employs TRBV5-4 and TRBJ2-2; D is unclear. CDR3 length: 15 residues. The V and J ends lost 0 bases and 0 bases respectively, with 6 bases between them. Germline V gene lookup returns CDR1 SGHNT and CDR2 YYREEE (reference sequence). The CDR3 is CASSLEQSNTGELFF. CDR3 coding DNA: TGTGCCAGCAGCTTGGAACAGTCGAACACCGGGGAGCTGTTTTTT.

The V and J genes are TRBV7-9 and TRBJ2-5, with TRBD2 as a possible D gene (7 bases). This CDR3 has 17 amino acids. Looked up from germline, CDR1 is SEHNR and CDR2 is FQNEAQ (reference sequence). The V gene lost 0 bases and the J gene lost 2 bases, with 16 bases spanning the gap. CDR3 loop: CASSLAVSRGGQETQYF. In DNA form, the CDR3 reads TGTGCCAGCAGCTTAGCGGTCTCGAGGGGGGGGCAAGAGACCCAGTACTTC.

The CDR3 protein is CASRLGEGEQYF. CDR3 coding DNA: TGTGCCAGCAGGCTGGGGGAGGGCGAGCAGTACTTC. The J gene is TRBJ2-7, the V gene TRBV7-9; 7 bases are shared with TRBD2. Germline assignment: CDR1 SEHNR and CDR2 FQNEAQ (reference sequence). This CDR3 contains 12 residues. V gave up 6 bases and J gave up 6 bases; unmatched junction bases: 5. Based on the CDR3 plus reference TRBV7-9 and TRBJ2-7, the full variable domain is DTGVSQNPRHKITKRGQNVTFRCDPISEHNRLYWYRQTLGQGPEFLTYFQNEAQLEKSRLLSDRFSAERPKGSFSTLEIQRTEQGDSAMYLCASRLGEGEQYFGPGTRLTVT.

As DNA, the CDR3 is TGTGCCTCCGGCGGGACGGTCAATCAGCCCCAGCATTTT. Translated, it gives CASGGTVNQPQHF. The chain uses TRBV19 and TRBJ1-5, with D tentatively TRBD1 (5 bases). This CDR3 contains 13 residues. Between the trimmed V and J ends, which lost 11 bases and 3 bases, there was a span of 14 bases. Germline V gene sequence: CDR1 LNHDA, CDR2 SQIVND (reference sequence).

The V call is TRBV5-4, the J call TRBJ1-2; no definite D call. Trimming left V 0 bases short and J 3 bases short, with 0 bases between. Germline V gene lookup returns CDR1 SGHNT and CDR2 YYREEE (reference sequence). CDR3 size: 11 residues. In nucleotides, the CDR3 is TGTGCCAGCAGCTTGGACTATGGCTACACCTTC. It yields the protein CASSLDYGYTF.

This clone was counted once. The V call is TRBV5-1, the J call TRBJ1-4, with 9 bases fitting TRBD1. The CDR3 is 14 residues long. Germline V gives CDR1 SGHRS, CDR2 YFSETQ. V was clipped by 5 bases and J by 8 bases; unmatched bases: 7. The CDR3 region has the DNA TGCGCCAGCAGTCCAGGGACAGGGAGCGAAAAACTGTTTTTT. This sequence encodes CASSPGTGSEKLFF.

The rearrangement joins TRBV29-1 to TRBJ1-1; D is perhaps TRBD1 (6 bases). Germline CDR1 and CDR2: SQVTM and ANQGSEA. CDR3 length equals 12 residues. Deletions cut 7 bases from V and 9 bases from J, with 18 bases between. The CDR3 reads CSGFDQGLKAFF. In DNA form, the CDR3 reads TGCAGCGGATTTGATCAGGGGCTCAAAGCTTTCTTT.

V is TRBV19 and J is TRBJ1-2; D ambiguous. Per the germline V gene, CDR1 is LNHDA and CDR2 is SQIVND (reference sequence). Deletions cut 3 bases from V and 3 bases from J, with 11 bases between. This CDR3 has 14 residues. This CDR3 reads CASSMKAGYYGYTF. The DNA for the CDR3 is TGTGCCAGTAGTATGAAGGCAGGATACTATGGCTACACCTTC.

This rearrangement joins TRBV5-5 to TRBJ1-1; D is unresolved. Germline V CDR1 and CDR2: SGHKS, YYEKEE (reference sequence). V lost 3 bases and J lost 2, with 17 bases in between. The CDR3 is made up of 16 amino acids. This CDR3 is CASSWRASGVNTEAFF. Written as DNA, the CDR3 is TGTGCCAGCAGCTGGAGGGCCAGTGGGGTTAACACTGAAGCTTTCTTT.

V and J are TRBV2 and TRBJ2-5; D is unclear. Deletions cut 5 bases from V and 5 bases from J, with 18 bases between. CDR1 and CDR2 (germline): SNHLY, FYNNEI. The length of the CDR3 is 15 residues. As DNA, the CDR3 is TGTGCCAGCAGTCATAAGGGTGGTCTCAGGGAGACCCAGTACTTC. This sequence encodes CASSHKGGLRETQYF.

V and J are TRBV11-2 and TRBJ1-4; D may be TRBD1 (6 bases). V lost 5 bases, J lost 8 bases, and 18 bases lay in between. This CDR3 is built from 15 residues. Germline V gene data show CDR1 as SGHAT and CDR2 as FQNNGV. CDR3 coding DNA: TGTGCCAGCAGCGCCATGGGGGGCGGAGGGGAAAAACTGTTTTTT. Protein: CASSAMGGGGEKLFF.

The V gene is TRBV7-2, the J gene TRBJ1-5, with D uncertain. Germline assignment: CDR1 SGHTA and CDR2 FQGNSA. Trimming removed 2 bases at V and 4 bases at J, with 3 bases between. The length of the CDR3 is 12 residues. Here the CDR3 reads CASSLPNQPQHF. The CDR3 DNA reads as TGTGCCAGCAGCTTACCAAATCAGCCCCAGCATTTT.